A selection of T cell receptor beta chains follows, all from one sample in a study of TIL therapy for anti-PD-1-resistant metastatic lung cancer. TCRdb's table, derived via immunoSEQ multiplex PCR, lists solely in-frame clones and lacks some. The repertoire holds about 46,000 clones, 80% to 90% seen once, with 4% to 6% in the top ten. This material consisted of blood, taken at baseline. The receptors were gathered from a person aged 25-85 years with non-small cell lung cancer. The CDR3 runs from the conserved cysteine through the conserved F or W. Fields, in order: V gene, CDR3 length, CDR3 protein.

>TRBV11-3|12
CASSGSSYEQYF
>TRBV9|17
CASSEHRESHRNQPQHF
>TRBV4-2|17
CASSQDGVGGQPNEQFF
>TRBV6-5|12
CASSSRQEKLFF
>TRBV27|16
CASSLSLRGPWEEQYF
>TRBV19|15
CASRADRGGNQPQHF
>TRBV5-5|14
CASSLGGWKETQYF
>TRBV27|15
CASSLRRERGETQYF
>TRBV21-1|14
CASSTGGGADEQFF
>TRBV6-2/TRBV6-3|11
CASSYRETQYF